This TCR beta chain was recorded in a study of T-cell reconstitution after alpha-beta-depleted transplantation in children. The authors prepared the TCRbeta library with unique molecular identifiers. One entry per CDR3 protein, called by TCRdb with MiXCR from the PCR reads. This table has about 120,000 distinct CDR3 sequences, about 9.4% appearing once. This clonotype was counted many times. The CDR3 length is 13 residues. From germline, CDR1 is SQVTM and CDR2 ANQGSEA. Between the trimmed V and J ends, which lost 0 bases and 11 bases, there was a span of 15 bases. This TCR derives from a human donor who donated a stem cell graft to a child with acute lymphoblastic leukemia. The chain employs TRBV29-1 and TRBJ2-3; the D is unclear. The source was PBMCs from the stem cell graft donor, collected from the stem cell graft. For the CDR3, the DNA is TGCAGCGTTGAAGATCGGACGCGCGGTGGGCAGTATTTT. It specifies CSVEDRTRGGQYF.